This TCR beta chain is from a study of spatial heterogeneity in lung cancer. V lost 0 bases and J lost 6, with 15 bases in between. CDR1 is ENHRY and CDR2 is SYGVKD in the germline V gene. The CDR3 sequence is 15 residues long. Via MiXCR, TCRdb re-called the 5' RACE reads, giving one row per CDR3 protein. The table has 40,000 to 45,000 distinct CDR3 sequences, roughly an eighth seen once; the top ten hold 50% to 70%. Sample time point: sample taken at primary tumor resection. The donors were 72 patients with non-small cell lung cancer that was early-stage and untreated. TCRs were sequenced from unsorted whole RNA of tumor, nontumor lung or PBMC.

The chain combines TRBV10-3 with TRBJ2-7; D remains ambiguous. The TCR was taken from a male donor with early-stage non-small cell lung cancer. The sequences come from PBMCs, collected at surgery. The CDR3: CAISESQGPQSEQYF. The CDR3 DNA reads TGTGCCATCAGTGAGTCGCAAGGTCCCCAGTCCGAGCAGTACTTC.